Here is one T cell receptor (beta chain) with its context. Its cognate antigen is unknown. TCRdb reanalysed the reads using MiXCR and keeps one entry per CDR3 protein. The table has roughly 68,000 distinct CDR3 sequences, under 25% seen once. This specimen comes from a study of T cell repertoires in cytomegalovirus infection. Whole-study results and caveats: HLA-C-restricted CMV-specific TCR beta clonotypes were dominant in the ex vivo response.

The receptor comes from a human donor in good health (CMV status not recorded). Some clones in this sample may be carry-over from other donors' samples. Sequenced sample: PBMCs, sequenced either directly or after in vitro stimulation (not recorded which).

Here the CDR3 reads CATSDASLLQELFF. CDR3 coding DNA: TGTGCCACCAGTGACGCGTCCCTCCTCCAGGAGCTGTTTTTT. V usage is TRBV24-1 and J usage is TRBJ2-2, with D hard to call. Germline V gene data show CDR1 as KGHDR and CDR2 as SFDVKD. The CDR3 covers 14 residues. Trimming took 4 bases from V and 10 from J, leaving 15 bases between them.